This T cell receptor beta chain is from a study of brain T cells in children with intractable seizures. To note about this clone: What it binds is unknown.

Looked up from germline, CDR1 is SNHLY and CDR2 is FYNNEI. The CDR3 loop spans 15 amino acids. With 2 bases clipped from V and 7 bases from J, the junction kept 6 bases outside the gene matches. Sample time point: blood from clinic visit 5 months post-surgery; TSC patient then seizure free. Surgery cases with the highest brain T cell transcript signatures were chosen for sequencing. Profiled with immunoSEQ multiplex PCR; TCRdb holds only in-frame clones, not every one. The sample has approximately 330,000 clones, over 90% seen once. Study findings and constraints: Absence of clones before surgery may stem from lower sequencing depth.

Source: peripheral blood, taken less than 6 months after surgery. J is TRBJ2-1 and V is TRBV2, with 9 bases identical to TRBD1. This receptor was identified in a boy under three years old with tuberous sclerosis and intractable seizures. CDR3 loop: CASSEWTGDGNEQFF. The DNA of the CDR3 is TGTGCCAGCAGTGAATGGACAGGGGATGGGAATGAGCAGTTCTTC.